This is a list of T cell receptor beta chains from one sample in a study of shared clonotypes between healthy human individuals. Assay used: immunoSEQ multiplex PCR; TCRdb lists only in-frame clones, some missing. Of 900,000 to 1,200,000 clones listed, 70% to 80% are singletons. The material sequenced was memory CD4+ T cells from PBMCs. The receptors stem from a man in his late teens or twenties in good health. Some clones in this sample may be carry-over from other donors' samples. The CDR3 runs from the conserved cysteine through the conserved F or W. Each record gives: V gene, clone size, CDR3 protein. Only part of the rows carry a size: once, few, many, or a class if the clone is expanded.

V gene: TRBV27
clone size: few
CDR3 protein: CASRQGGVSGNTIYF

V gene: TRBV6-5
clone size: .
CDR3 protein: CASIIIRGHNGGYTF

V gene: TRBV7-9
clone size: .
CDR3 protein: CASSLPQGGFGLNEKLFF

V gene: TRBV9
clone size: once
CDR3 protein: CASSVEDRAKNIQYF

V gene: TRBV19
clone size: .
CDR3 protein: CASSSAVLNTEAFF

V gene: TRBV30
clone size: .
CDR3 protein: CAWCGDSYEQYF

V gene: TRBV4-2
clone size: .
CDR3 protein: CASSPRGDTQYF

V gene: TRBV7-2
clone size: .
CDR3 protein: CASSLRIAGGSQYF

V gene: TRBV9
clone size: .
CDR3 protein: CASSVDTSYEQYF

V gene: TRBV28
clone size: .
CDR3 protein: CASSFRGTQYF

V gene: TRBV6-5
clone size: .
CDR3 protein: CASSAGQSSNQPQHF

V gene: TRBV18
clone size: .
CDR3 protein: CASSDGQGQANYGYTF